Presented here are 18 T cell receptor beta chains from one specimen sequenced in a study of cytomegalovirus exposure and HLA in healthy donors. The primer mix had 60 Vbeta and 13 Jbeta primers. Method: immunoSEQ multiplex PCR; TCRdb's copy keeps in-frame clones and lacks some. The sample records under 200,000 clones, around three quarters being singletons. The sequenced material came from PBMCs. The receptors stem from a man aged 35-49 years in good health and CMV-seronegative.

This rearrangement joins TRBV2 to TRBJ2-1; 10 bases map to TRBD2. The CDR3 contains 14 residues. The V gene end was trimmed by 5 bases and the J gene end by 4 bases; junction bases not matched to a gene: 2. Per germline, CDR1 SNHLY and CDR2 FYNNEI. The CDR3 DNA sequence: TGTGCCAGCAGTTTAGCGGGGGGTTACAATGAGCAGTTCTTC. This codes for CASSLAGGYNEQFF.

The chain has TRBV15 and TRBJ2-4; a weak D match, TRBD2 (5 bases). The CDR3 runs to 15 residues. Germline CDR1 reads LNHNV; CDR2 reads YYDKDF (reference sequence). Trimming removed 0 bases from V and 8 bases from J, with 14 bases in between. In nucleotides, the CDR3 is TGTGCCACCAGCAGAGATAGCGTAGGGAGAGACATTCAGTACTTC. Translated: CATSRDSVGRDIQYF.

The gene calls are TRBV25-1 and TRBJ2-5, with D hard to call. The V gene lost 0 bases and the J gene lost 0 bases, with 8 bases spanning the gap. Germline CDR1 reads MGHDK; CDR2 reads SYGVNS. The CDR3 is 15 amino acids. CDR3 DNA sequence: TGTGCCAGCAGTGAATATCTCGCAGACCAAGAGACCCAGTACTTC. Its translation: CASSEYLADQETQYF.

The chain is built from TRBV4-3 and TRBJ2-2, with D hard to call. Trimming took off 5 bases at V and 6 bases at J, with 19 bases between the two ends. Germline V gene data show CDR1 as LGHNA and CDR2 as YSLEER. The CDR3 is 16 amino acids. CDR3 protein: CASSVQSSASSGELFF. The CDR3 nucleotides read TGCGCCAGCAGCGTCCAGTCAAGTGCATCTTCCGGGGAGCTGTTTTTT.

This chain joins TRBV5-1 and TRBJ1-2; unclear D gene. With 6 bases removed from V and 3 bases from J, the gap between germline ends came to 15 bases. Germline V gene sequence: CDR1 SGHRS, CDR2 YFSETQ. This CDR3 is built from 14 residues. The CDR3 DNA is TGCGCCAGCACCCTTTACGAGGGCCACTATGGCTACACCTTC. It codes for CASTLYEGHYGYTF.

This clone was seen only a few times. The chain couples TRBV7-3 to TRBJ2-7; TRBD1 aligns across 9 bases. V lost 6 bases and J lost 6; bases outside the gene matches: 9. The CDR3 runs 14 residues. Germline CDR1 and CDR2: SGHTA and FQGTGA. The CDR3 DNA sequence: TGTGCCAGCAGTCGAACCGGGACAGGGTTCGAGCAGTACTTC. This encodes CASSRTGTGFEQYF. Full variable domain (remainder filled in from reference TRBV7-3 and TRBJ2-7): GAGVSQTPSNKVTEKGKYVELRCDPISGHTALYWYRQSLGQGPEFLIYFQGTGAADDSGLPNDRFFAVRPEGSVSTLKIQRTERGDSAVYLCASSRTGTGFEQYFGPGTRLTVT.

The chain combines TRBV6-5 with TRBJ2-3, with D unresolved. CDR3 length equals 13 residues. Germline V CDR1 and CDR2: MNHEY, SVGAGI. The V end was cut by 4 bases, the J end by 1 base, with 6 bases between. In DNA, the CDR3 is TGTGCCAGCAGTTCCTACCGCACAGATACGCAGTATTTT. It codes for CASSSYRTDTQYF.

This chain connects TRBV6-5 to TRBJ1-1; a possible D gene is TRBD1 (5 bases). The CDR3 runs to 11 residues. Germline CDR1 reads MNHEY; CDR2 reads SVGAGI. The germline V and J ends were trimmed by 6 bases and 7 bases, with 9 bases remaining between them. CDR3 DNA: TGTGCCAGCAGAGGGGCCAGTGAAGCTTTCTTT. Translated: CASRGASEAFF.

The chain uses TRBV6-1 and TRBJ2-1; weak D call: TRBD2 (5 bases). In germline, CDR1 is MNHNS, CDR2 SASEGT. V lost 0 bases and J 0 bases, leaving 12 bases between the germline ends. This CDR3 comprises 17 residues. The DNA of the CDR3 is TGTGCCAGCAGTGAAGCGCCGGGGTCCCGCTCCTACAATGAGCAGTTCTTC. Translating gives CASSEAPGSRSYNEQFF.

The CDR3 DNA is TGTGCCAGCAGCACGGACCCGGCGGGAGATACGCAGTATTTT. It codes for CASSTDPAGDTQYF. The chain couples TRBV9 to TRBJ2-3, with D perhaps matching TRBD2 (5 bases). The V end lost 4 bases, the J end lost 5 bases, and 14 bases lay between the germline ends. Germline V CDR1 and CDR2: SGDLS, YYNGEE. This CDR3 contains 14 residues.

This chain joins TRBV29-1 and TRBJ1-2, with 7 bases fitting TRBD1. CDR3 length: 13 amino acids. Germline V lookup: CDR1 SQVTM, CDR2 ANQGSEA. V shed 3 bases and J 4 bases; nucleotides not matched to a gene: 5. For the CDR3, the DNA is TGCAGCGTTGATATGACAGGGCTCTATGGCTACACCTTC. This sequence encodes CSVDMTGLYGYTF.

This chain links TRBV19 with TRBJ2-5, with D uncertain. The CDR3 spans 13 residues. Germline V CDR1 and CDR2: LNHDA, SQIVND (reference sequence). The V end was cut by 2 bases, the J end by 2 bases, with 6 bases between. The CDR3 bases are TGTGCCAGTAGTATAACAGTTCAAGAGACCCAGTACTTC. Protein product: CASSITVQETQYF.

The rearrangement joins TRBV27 to TRBJ1-2; possibly TRBD1 for D (6 bases). CDR1 is MNHEY and CDR2 is SMNVEV in the germline V gene (reference sequence). Deletions cut 2 bases from V and 5 bases from J, with 9 bases between. The CDR3 runs 13 residues. CDR3 protein: CASSLGTTYGYTF. DNA of the CDR3: TGTGCCAGCAGTTTAGGGACAACATATGGCTACACCTTC.

V is TRBV11-2 and J is TRBJ2-1, with D possibly matching TRBD2 (7 bases). Trimming stripped 5 bases from V and 4 bases from J, with 15 bases between. This CDR3 contains 15 residues. Germline V gene lookup returns CDR1 SGHAT and CDR2 FQNNGV. The DNA of the CDR3 is TGTGCCAGCAGCCTTCAAGGGGGGGGTTACAATGAGCAGTTCTTC. It specifies CASSLQGGGYNEQFF.

V and J are TRBV19 and TRBJ1-4, with D maybe TRBD1 (6 bases). The CDR3 is made up of 18 amino acids. Trimming removed 3 bases at V and 4 bases at J, with 21 bases between. Germline V gene lookup returns CDR1 LNHDA and CDR2 SQIVND (reference sequence). The CDR3 reads CASSMVAVGAQDNEKLFF. CDR3 in DNA: TGTGCCAGTAGTATGGTGGCCGTGGGGGCCCAGGATAATGAAAAACTGTTTTTT.

The chain has TRBV30 and TRBJ1-1, with TRBD1 matching over 7 bases. Per the germline V gene, CDR1 is GTSNPN and CDR2 is SVGIG (reference sequence). V lost 0 bases, J lost 0 bases, and 10 bases stayed unmatched. This CDR3 comprises 17 residues. CDR3 DNA sequence: TGTGCCTGGAGTGTATCTGTTAGACAGGGCTTGAACACTGAAGCTTTCTTT. The encoded protein is CAWSVSVRQGLNTEAFF. The complete variable domain, with remaining parts taken from reference TRBV30 and TRBJ1-1, reads SQTIHQWPATLVQPVGSPLSLECTVEGTSNPNLYWYRQAAGRGLQLLFYSVGIGQISSEVPQNLSASRPQDRQFILSSKKLLLSDSGFYLCAWSVSVRQGLNTEAFFGQGTRLTVV.

The gene calls are TRBV9 and TRBJ2-7; 10 nucleotides agree with TRBD2. The CDR3 has 16 residues. V was pared by 0 bases and J by 0 bases, with 3 bases of the junction left unmatched. Germline V gene sequence: CDR1 SGDLS, CDR2 YYNGEE. As DNA, the CDR3 is TGTGCCAGCAGCGTAGGCAGCGGGAGGGCCTCCTACGAGCAGTACTTC. Amino acids: CASSVGSGRASYEQYF.

The chain recombines TRBV2 with TRBJ1-1, with no clear D. Germline values: CDR1 SNHLY, CDR2 FYNNEI. The CDR3 extends over 13 amino acids. V was cut by 6 bases and J by 7 bases, with 15 bases left in between. CDR3 nucleotide sequence: TGTGCCAGCAGCTTGGACGGGATCAGTGAAGCTTTCTTT. Translating gives CASSLDGISEAFF.